The T cell receptor (beta chain) described here comes from a study of shared clonotypes between healthy human individuals. The table lists this clone with a count of one. The data were produced by immunoSEQ multiplex PCR, yet TCRdb's version contains in-frame clones alone and is incomplete. The profile shows 450,000 to 500,000 clones, about 85% of them singletons. The germline V gene has CDR1 SSHAT and CDR2 FNYEAQ (reference sequence). There are 16 residues in the CDR3. The V and J ends lost 3 bases and 4 bases, in that order; junction bases with no gene match: 5. The sample taken for sequencing was PBMCs. This sequence was found in a woman aged 40 to 50 in good health. Some clones in this sample may be carry-over from other donors' samples. The V and J genes are TRBV7-7 and TRBJ2-5; 13 bases are a match to TRBD2. The CDR3 nucleotides read TGTGCCAGCAGCTTGGGACTAGCGGGATTAGGAGAGACCCAGTACTTC. Its protein product is CASSLGLAGLGETQYF. Looking up the rest from reference TRBV7-7 and TRBJ2-5 gives the full variable domain: GAGVSQSPRYKVTKRGQDVTLRCDPISSHATLYWYQQALGQGPEFLTYFNYEAQPDKSGLPSDRFSAERPEGSISTLTIQRTEQRDSAMYRCASSLGLAGLGETQYFGPGTRLLVL.